The 12 T cell receptor beta chains below were found in one sample sequenced in a study of blood T cell repertoires in COVID-19 (dated by TCRdb to 2019 to 2021). Libraries were made using the immunoSEQ multiplex PCR assay. Sourced from immuneACCESS, this table was stored by TCRdb with only in-frame sequences that have V and J called. A share of the clones is absent; for the studies checked, an unresolved V gene accounts for under half, and the remainder has no known explanation. The sample includes 70,000 to 75,000 clones, with 82% observed a single time. The top ten constitute approximately 1.9% of the sample. Sequencing used peripheral blood. The receptors come from a woman in her sixties or seventies with acute or convalescent COVID-19.

The chain joins TRBV5-4 to TRBJ1-2; the match to TRBD1 covers 7 bases. Looked up from germline, CDR1 is SGHNT and CDR2 is YYREEE (reference sequence). The CDR3 length is 15 residues. Trimming cost V 0 bases and J 4 bases; bases outside gene matches: 6. The CDR3 region has the DNA TGTGCCAGCAGCTTGGTTGCAGGGGGAAGCTATGGCTACACCTTC. Protein: CASSLVAGGSYGYTF.

The chain is built from TRBV19 and TRBJ1-1; 10 bases fit TRBD1. With 5 bases clipped from V and 1 base from J, the junction kept 4 bases outside the gene matches. The V gene's germline CDR1 is LNHDA and CDR2 SQIVND (reference sequence). This CDR3 is 15 amino acids long. CDR3 sequence reads: CASSPRDRGNTEAFF. In DNA, the CDR3 is TGTGCCAGTAGTCCTAGGGACAGGGGGAACACTGAAGCTTTCTTT.

The chain carries TRBV6-1 and TRBJ2-7, with TRBD2 identical over 9 bases. The length of the CDR3 is 17 residues. V gave up 0 bases and J gave up 1 base; unmatched junction bases: 7. Germline CDR1 and CDR2: MNHNS and SASEGT. CDR3 sequence reads: CASSEARLAGYSYEQYF. CDR3 nucleotides: TGTGCCAGCAGTGAAGCCCGTCTAGCGGGATATTCCTACGAGCAGTACTTC.

Only a few counts were recorded for this clone. The V gene is TRBV6-5, the J gene TRBJ1-3; 8 positions match TRBD1. CDR1 is MNHEY, CDR2 SVGAGI, per germline. V lost 5 bases, J lost 4 bases, and 4 bases stayed unmatched. The CDR3 runs 14 residues. The CDR3 here is CASSNTGGGNTIYF. DNA for the CDR3: TGTGCCAGCAGTAATACAGGGGGGGGAAACACCATATATTTT.

The gene calls are TRBV13 and TRBJ1-1; maybe TRBD1 (6 bases). Germline V lookup: CDR1 PRHDT, CDR2 FYEKMQ (reference sequence). The CDR3 has 17 amino acids. V gave up 8 bases and J gave up 0 bases, with 22 bases separating them. In DNA form, the CDR3 reads TGTGCCAGCGCACTCTCGTGGGGGGGGCGCATGAACACTGAAGCTTTCTTT. Its translation: CASALSWGGRMNTEAFF.

This clone was detected a few times. The chain links TRBV19 to TRBJ1-3; the D gene is possibly TRBD1 (5 bases). Trimming pared 7 bases from V and 4 bases from J, leaving 14 bases between. The CDR3 sequence is 14 residues long. Per germline, CDR1 LNHDA and CDR2 SQIVND (reference sequence). CDR3 residues: CASTKSGSGNTIYF. As DNA, the CDR3 is TGTGCCAGTACCAAATCAGGGTCCGGAAACACCATATATTTT. Full variable domain (missing parts from reference TRBV19 and TRBJ1-3): DGGITQSPKYLFRKEGQNVTLSCEQNLNHDAMYWYRQDPGQGLRLIYYSQIVNDFQKGDIAEGYSVSREKKESFPLTVTSAQKNPTAFYLCASTKSGSGNTIYFGEGSWLTVV.

The V call is TRBV4-2, the J call TRBJ1-1; D possibly corresponds to TRBD1 (5 bases). V dropped 2 bases and J dropped 4 bases, with 8 bases sitting between them. The CDR3 spans 13 residues. Germline V gene lookup returns CDR1 LGHNA and CDR2 YNFKEQ. The DNA of the CDR3 is TGTGCCAGCAGCCAATCCAGGGTCACTGAAGCTTTCTTT. Translated, it gives CASSQSRVTEAFF.

The genes are TRBV27 and TRBJ1-5, with 9 positions matching TRBD1. J was trimmed by 0 bases and V by 6 bases; bases with no gene match: 0. CDR1 and CDR2 (germline): MNHEY, SMNVEV (reference sequence). The CDR3 is 14 residues long. The CDR3 region has the DNA TGTGCCAGCAGGGGACAGGGTAGCAATCAGCCCCAGCATTTT. Encoded protein: CASRGQGSNQPQHF.

There are a few counts of this clone. The chain recombines TRBV11-3 with TRBJ2-1, with a tentative D call TRBD2 (7 bases). Per the germline V gene, CDR1 is SGHNT and CDR2 is YENEEA. V was clipped by 1 base and J by 2 bases, with 12 bases between them. This CDR3 spans 16 amino acids. The DNA of the CDR3 is TGTGCCAGCAGCTTAGCGGGGGGCGGCCCCTACAATGAGCAGTTCTTC. Translated, it gives CASSLAGGGPYNEQFF.

The gene calls are TRBV5-1 and TRBJ2-5; 16 nucleotides line up with TRBD2. The CDR3 extends over 20 amino acids. CDR1 is SGHRS, CDR2 YFSETQ, per germline. Trimming cost V 6 bases and J 0 bases; bases outside gene matches: 14. The CDR3 region is CASKYSGTSGRGRYQETQYF. The CDR3 region has the DNA TGCGCCAGCAAGTACTCCGGGACTAGCGGGAGGGGAAGGTACCAAGAGACCCAGTACTTC.

The chain joins TRBV27 to TRBJ2-1; 7 nucleotides line up with TRBD2. J lost 3 bases, V lost 1 base, and 21 bases had no gene match. The CDR3 sequence is 21 residues long. CDR1 and CDR2 from the germline V gene are MNHEY and SMNVEV (reference sequence). CDR3 coding DNA: TGTGCCAGCAGTTTATTATCTGTCGGCGGGAGACGAACCAGCGACTACAATGAGCAGTTCTTC. It encodes CASSLLSVGGRRTSDYNEQFF.

CDR3 amino acids: CASSKGLAGIIQYF. In nucleotides, the CDR3 is TGTGCCAGCAGTAAGGGACTAGCGGGGATCATTCAGTACTTC. This chain links TRBV6-2 or TRBV6-3 with TRBJ2-4; 13 bases fit TRBD2. J gave up 9 bases and V 5 bases, and 4 bases lay outside the gene matches. Per germline, CDR1 MNHEY and CDR2 SVGEGT. The CDR3 spans 14 residues.